This T cell receptor beta chain derives from a study of spatial heterogeneity in lung cancer. Overall study: Consistent detection of more beta-chain than alpha-chain sequences was observed.

The CDR3 loop spans 15 amino acids. CDR1 is MNHEY, CDR2 SMNVEV, per germline (reference sequence). Unmatched junction bases numbered 8, after V lost 8 bases and J lost 2 bases. This clonotype came up many times. Every cDNA TCR molecule received its own unique molecular identifier. TCRdb reprocessed the 5' RACE reads with MiXCR, giving one entry per CDR3 protein. There are approximately 3,000 distinct CDR3 sequences in the sample; around 2.9% occur only once, and around 25% lies in the top ten. The time point is: sample taken at primary tumor resection. Frozen PBMC, nontumor lung or tumor provided whole RNA, which was sequenced unsorted.

V gene TRBV27 combines with J gene TRBJ1-3; 8 nucleotides line up with TRBD1. This specimen was normal lung tissue next to the tumor, taken at surgery. The origin of this receptor is a male donor with early-stage non-small cell lung cancer. The CDR3 region is CASVDRTGTGNTIYF. The CDR3 DNA reads TGTGCCAGCGTAGATCGGACAGGGACTGGAAACACCATATATTTT.